These 22 T cell receptor beta chains were all obtained from the same sample, sequenced in a study of response to subunit inactivated influenza vaccine. TCRdb independently ran MiXCR on the RT-PCR reads; one entry per CDR3 protein. This repertoire shows 550,000 to 800,000 distinct CDR3 sequences, approximately 15% found once; its top ten account for around 7.3%. The sample in question was PBMCs from blood, obtained roughly 15 days before vaccination. The receptors stem from a man between 45 and 60 years old who received an inactivated influenza vaccine.

This clonotype occurred a few times. V is TRBV5-1 and J is TRBJ2-1, with 9 bases matching TRBD2. With 3 bases clipped from V and 5 bases from J, the junction kept 3 bases outside the gene matches. CDR3 size: 14 residues. Germline CDR1 SGHRS, CDR2 YFSETQ. CDR3 protein: CASSSGGGDNEQFF. CDR3 nucleotides: TGCGCCAGCAGCTCCGGCGGGGGGGACAATGAGCAGTTCTTC. The variable domain in full, completed from reference TRBV5-1 and TRBJ2-1, reads KAGVTQTPRYLIKTRGQQVTLSCSPISGHRSVSWYQQTPGQGLQFLFEYFSETQRNKGNFPGRFSGRQFSNSRSEMNVSTLELGDSALYLCASSSGGGDNEQFFGPGTRLTVL.

This clonotype occurred a few times. The chain joins TRBV20-1 to TRBJ1-2; tentatively, D is TRBD1 (6 bases). This CDR3 spans 14 amino acids. Germline CDR1 DFQATT, CDR2 SNEGSKA (reference sequence). V was clipped by 0 bases and J by 2 bases, with 10 bases between them. The CDR3, as DNA: TGCAGTGCTAGAGATGATCAGGGGAACTATGGCTACACCTTC. Protein: CSARDDQGNYGYTF.

This clonotype was seen a single time. At one of its ends the junction is not consistent with the germline gene, which may arise from a read error. The chain couples TRBV4-2 to TRBJ2-1; D not certain. Germline-derived CDR1 and CDR2 are LGHNA and YNFKEQ. There are 14 residues in the CDR3. The CDR3 nucleotides read TGTACCAGCAGCCAAGAATGGGGATCGGGTGAGCAGTTCTTC. Translating gives CTSSQEWGSGEQFF.

This clonotype was detected ten times or more. The gene calls are TRBV2 and TRBJ2-1; D unclear. Trimming left V 4 bases short and J 10 bases short, with 8 bases between. Looked up from germline, CDR1 is SNHLY and CDR2 is FYNNEI. The CDR3 extends over 11 amino acids. The CDR3 loop is CASSAMGEQFF. CDR3 nucleotide sequence: TGTGCCAGCAGTGCCATGGGCGAGCAGTTCTTC.

The rearrangement joins TRBV7-2 to TRBJ1-5; unclear D gene. V lost 9 bases and J lost 9, with 12 bases in between. Germline V gene lookup returns CDR1 SGHTA and CDR2 FQGNSA. The CDR3 is 11 amino acids. The CDR3 DNA sequence: TGTGCCAGTGCCAACAGTGGGCCCCAGCATTTT. This codes for CASANSGPQHF.

The rearrangement uses TRBV12-3 or TRBV12-4 and TRBJ1-3; D gene ambiguous. V was pared by 4 bases and J by 4 bases, with 5 bases between. The CDR3 consists of 12 residues. In DNA form, the CDR3 reads TGTGCCAGCAGTTCGTTGGGAAACACCATATATTTT. This translates into CASSSLGNTIYF.

This clonotype came up a few times. The genes are TRBV28 and TRBJ2-7; TRBD1 matches 10 bases. Germline-derived CDR1 and CDR2 are MDHEN and SYDVKM. V shed 5 bases and J 6 bases; nucleotides not matched to a gene: 10. The CDR3 length is 15 residues. The DNA of the CDR3 is TGTGCCAGCAGTCGGAGACAGGGGGCGCGAGTCGAGCAGTACTTC. It yields the protein CASSRRQGARVEQYF.

This sequence joins TRBV11-2 and TRBJ2-3, with 13 nucleotides matching TRBD2. This CDR3 has 21 amino acids. With 2 bases clipped from V and 2 bases from J, the junction kept 16 bases outside the gene matches. Germline lookup yields CDR1 SGHAT and CDR2 FQNNGV. CDR3 nucleotide sequence: TGTGCCAGCAGCTTATTAGTGGGACTAGCGGGAAAGGGGGGGTTCACAGATACGCAGTATTTT. Translated: CASSLLVGLAGKGGFTDTQYF.

V gene TRBV7-8 combines with J gene TRBJ2-7, with TRBD1 identical over 9 bases. The CDR3 is 13 residues long. CDR1 SGHVS and CDR2 FQNEAQ come from the germline V gene. Trimming took 5 bases from V and 6 from J; bases not matched to a gene: 5. The DNA of the CDR3 is TGTGCCAGCAGCACAGACAGGGGGGCCGAGCAGTACTTC. It codes for CASSTDRGAEQYF.

This clonotype was detected a few times. The V and J genes are TRBV27 and TRBJ2-7; D is possibly TRBD2 (6 bases). V lost 1 base to trimming and J lost 3 bases, with 10 bases between them. The CDR3 is made up of 14 amino acids. The germline CDR1 and CDR2 sequences are MNHEY and SMNVEV (reference sequence). The CDR3 protein is CASSLYDGSYEQYF. The CDR3 nucleotides read TGTGCCAGCAGTTTATACGACGGGAGCTACGAGCAGTACTTC.

This clonotype was found many times. This chain links TRBV4-2 with TRBJ2-3; possibly TRBD1 for D (6 bases). Germline lookup yields CDR1 LGHNA and CDR2 YNFKEQ. V gave up 2 bases and J gave up 0 bases, with 6 bases separating them. The CDR3 runs to 14 residues. CDR3 loop: CASSQTGSTDTQYF. The CDR3, as DNA: TGTGCCAGCAGCCAAACAGGGAGCACAGATACGCAGTATTTT.

The genes are TRBV7-2 and TRBJ1-3; D call uncertain. With 0 bases removed from V and 8 bases from J, the gap between germline ends came to 14 bases. The CDR3 loop spans 15 amino acids. Germline CDR1 and CDR2: SGHTA and FQGNSA. The CDR3, as DNA: TGTGCCAGCAGCTTAGCGGTGGGGTGGGGAGACACCATATATTTT. Amino acids: CASSLAVGWGDTIYF.

V gene TRBV5-6 combines with J gene TRBJ2-7; 9 bases fit TRBD1. CDR3 length: 14 residues. The ends lost 0 bases at V and 7 bases at J; junction bases unmatched: 5. Per germline, CDR1 SGHDT and CDR2 YYEEEE. The chain's CDR3 is CASSLGTGEWEQYF. The CDR3 DNA follows: TGTGCCAGCAGCTTGGGGACAGGGGAATGGGAGCAGTACTTC. Full variable domain (outside the CDR3, taken from reference TRBV5-6 and TRBJ2-7): DAGVTQSPTHLIKTRGQQVTLRCSPKSGHDTVSWYQQALGQGPQFIFQYYEEEERQRGNFPDRFSGHQFPNYSSELNVNALLLGDSALYLCASSLGTGEWEQYFGPGTRLTVT.

This clonotype was counted between two and nine times. The chain carries TRBV28 and TRBJ2-3; D is perhaps TRBD1 (5 bases). CDR1 is MDHEN, CDR2 SYDVKM, per germline. The CDR3 length is 15 residues. The V gene lost 7 bases and the J gene lost 3 bases, with 17 bases spanning the gap. DNA for the CDR3: TGTGCCAGCACCCCGTCACCAGGGCGGACAGATACGCAGTATTTT. Its protein is CASTPSPGRTDTQYF.

This clonotype has just a few counts. The chain combines TRBV7-8 with TRBJ2-1; 7 positions match TRBD2. The CDR3 spans 15 residues. Germline CDR1 reads SGHVS; CDR2 reads FQNEAQ. Trimming took 5 bases from V and 3 from J; bases not matched to a gene: 7. The DNA of the CDR3 is TGTGCCAGCAGCCAGGGCGGGAGAGTCTACAATGAGCAGTTCTTC. Encoded protein: CASSQGGRVYNEQFF.

This clonotype was recorded at least ten times. V and J are TRBV12-3 or TRBV12-4 and TRBJ2-3; D unresolved. With 6 bases removed from V and 6 bases from J, the gap between germline ends came to 7 bases. The CDR3 is 11 amino acids. The CDR3 loop is CASSYLDTQYF. In DNA, the CDR3 is TGTGCCAGCAGCTACCTGGATACGCAGTATTTT.

The chain links TRBV11-2 to TRBJ1-2; perhaps TRBD1 as D (6 bases). The germline V gene has CDR1 SGHAT and CDR2 FQNNGV. V lost 7 bases, J lost 8 bases, and 23 bases lay in between. The CDR3 sequence is 15 residues long. CDR3 sequence: CASNSGGPGVGGYTF. CDR3 nucleotides: TGTGCCAGCAACTCAGGAGGCCCAGGGGTCGGAGGCTACACCTTC. Supplemented by reference TRBV11-2 and TRBJ1-2, the full variable domain reads EAGVAQSPRYKIIEKRQSVAFWCNPISGHATLYWYQQILGQGPKLLIQFQNNGVVDDSQLPKDRFSAERLKGVDSTLKIQPAKLEDSAVYLCASNSGGPGVGGYTFGSGTRLTVV.

This clonotype came up many times. In DNA, the CDR3 is TGTGCCAGCAGTTTACCTCCAGGGGCCTACGAGCAGTACTTC. Translated: CASSLPPGAYEQYF. The chain combines TRBV12-3 or TRBV12-4 with TRBJ2-7; a weak D match, TRBD1 (6 bases). V was shortened by 2 bases and J by 2 bases, with 10 bases between the two germline ends. The CDR3 is made up of 14 amino acids.

The chain uses TRBV4-3 and TRBJ1-1, with D perhaps matching TRBD1 (5 bases). The CDR3 runs to 12 residues. Germline V CDR1 and CDR2: LGHNA, YSLEER. The ends were cut back, 0 bases at V and 14 bases at J, with 13 bases in the middle. The CDR3 region is CASSQERDSLFF. The CDR3 DNA follows: TGCGCCAGCAGCCAAGAAAGAGACAGTCTCTTCTTT.

The gene calls are TRBV4-2 and TRBJ2-7, with D tentatively TRBD1 (6 bases). Germline CDR1 and CDR2: LGHNA and YNFKEQ. CDR3 length: 17 residues. V was pared by 4 bases and J by 5 bases, with 24 bases between. Written as DNA, the CDR3 is TGTGCCAGCAGCCGCGCCATAGCCGGGACAAGCAGGGACGAGCAGTACTTC. It specifies CASSRAIAGTSRDEQYF.

The chain employs TRBV5-4 and TRBJ1-6; D is uncertain. The CDR3 is 16 amino acids. Germline CDR1 and CDR2: SGHNT and YYREEE (reference sequence). Trimming stripped 4 bases from V and 5 bases from J, with 16 bases between. The CDR3: CASSPGSGVDNSPLHF. CDR3 DNA sequence: TGTGCCAGCAGCCCTGGGAGTGGGGTAGATAATTCACCCCTCCACTTT. Combining the CDR3 with reference TRBV5-4 and TRBJ1-6 gives the whole variable domain ETGVTQSPTHLIKTRGQQVTLRCSSQSGHNTVSWYQQALGQGPQFIFQYYREEENGRGNFPPRFSGLQFPNYSSELNVNALELDDSALYLCASSPGSGVDNSPLHFGNGTRLTVT.

This clonotype was seen many times. The rearrangement links TRBV25-1 to TRBJ2-3, with a possible D match to TRBD2 (7 bases). CDR3 length equals 15 residues. Germline V gives CDR1 MGHDK, CDR2 SYGVNS. V shed 6 bases and J shed 3 bases, with 16 bases lying between them. CDR3 in DNA: TGTGCCAGCAGCTTAGGGGGGGGGTATACAGATACGCAGTATTTT. Its protein product is CASSLGGGYTDTQYF.